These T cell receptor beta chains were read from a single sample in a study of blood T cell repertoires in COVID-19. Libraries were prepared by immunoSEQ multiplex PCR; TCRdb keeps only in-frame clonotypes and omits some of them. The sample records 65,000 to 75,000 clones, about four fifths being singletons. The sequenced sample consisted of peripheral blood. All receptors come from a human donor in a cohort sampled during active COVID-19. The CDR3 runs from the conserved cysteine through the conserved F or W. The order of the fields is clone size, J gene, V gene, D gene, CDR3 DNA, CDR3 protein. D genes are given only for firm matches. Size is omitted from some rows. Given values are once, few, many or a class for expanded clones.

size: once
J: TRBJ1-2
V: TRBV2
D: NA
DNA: TGTGCCAGCAGTGTAGAACAGGTGGGGAACTATGGCTACACCTTC
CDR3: CASSVEQVGNYGYTF

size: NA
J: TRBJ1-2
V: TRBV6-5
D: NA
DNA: TGTGCCAGCAGTACCGGGACAAGTAATTATGGCTACACCTTC
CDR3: CASSTGTSNYGYTF

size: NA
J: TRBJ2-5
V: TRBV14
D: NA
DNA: TGTGCCAGCAGCCAATTGCTAGGCCAAGAGACCCAGTACTTC
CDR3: CASSQLLGQETQYF

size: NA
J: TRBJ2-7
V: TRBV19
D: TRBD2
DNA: TGTGCCAGTAGCCGACATAGCGGGGAGGGCTCCTACGAGCAGTACTTC
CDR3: CASSRHSGEGSYEQYF

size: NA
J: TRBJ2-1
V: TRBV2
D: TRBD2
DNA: TGTGCCAGCCTCCCGGGGACTAGCTTCTATGAGCAGTTCTTC
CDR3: CASLPGTSFYEQFF

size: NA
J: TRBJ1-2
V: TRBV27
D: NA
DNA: TGTGCCAGCAGGCCAACAGGATGGTATGGCTACACCTTC
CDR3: CASRPTGWYGYTF

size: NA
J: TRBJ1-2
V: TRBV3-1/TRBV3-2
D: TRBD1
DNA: TGTGCCAGCAGCCCCGGACAGGGGCGAGGTGGCTACACCTTC
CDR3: CASSPGQGRGGYTF

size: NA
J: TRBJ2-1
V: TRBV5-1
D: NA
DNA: TGCGCCAGCAGCTTGCAGGGGGGCTATGAGCAGTTCTTC
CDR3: CASSLQGGYEQFF

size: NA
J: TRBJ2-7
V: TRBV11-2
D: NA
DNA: TGTGCCAGCAGCACGTTTAGAAACGAGCAGTACTTC
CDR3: CASSTFRNEQYF

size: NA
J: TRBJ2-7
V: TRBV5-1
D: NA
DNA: TGCGCCAGCAGCACGGATGGACTTCGGGCGGCGGTGCAGTACTTC
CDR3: CASSTDGLRAAVQYF

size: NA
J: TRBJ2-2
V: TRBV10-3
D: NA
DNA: TGTGCCATCACCACACTAGAGGGGGAGCTGTTTTTT
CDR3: CAITTLEGELFF

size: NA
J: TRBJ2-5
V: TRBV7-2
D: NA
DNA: TGTGCCAGCAGCTTATCGGGGAGCGGGGAGACCCAGTACTTC
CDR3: CASSLSGSGETQYF

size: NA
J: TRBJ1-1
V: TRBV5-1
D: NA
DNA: TGCGCCAGCAGACCATCGACAGGGAACACTGAAGCTTTCTTT
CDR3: CASRPSTGNTEAFF

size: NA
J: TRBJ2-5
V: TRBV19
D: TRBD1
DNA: TGTGCCAGTAGTCCCTTCGGGACAGCCGAAGAGACCCAGTACTTC
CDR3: CASSPFGTAEETQYF

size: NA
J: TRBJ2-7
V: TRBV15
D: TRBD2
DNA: TGTGCCACCAAAGTGACTAGCACGTCCTACGAGCAGTACTTC
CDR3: CATKVTSTSYEQYF

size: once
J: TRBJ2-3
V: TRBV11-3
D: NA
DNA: TGTGCCAGCAGCCCCGGAGGGGTGGATACGCAGTATTTT
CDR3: CASSPGGVDTQYF

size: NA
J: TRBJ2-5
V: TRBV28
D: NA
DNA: TGTGCCAGCAGTACACCACAGGCTCAAGAGACCCAGTACTTC
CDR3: CASSTPQAQETQYF

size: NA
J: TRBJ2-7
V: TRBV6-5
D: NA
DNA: TGTGCCACCGCCTCGACTGATCTACGAGTGCAGTACTTC
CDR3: CATASTDLRVQYF

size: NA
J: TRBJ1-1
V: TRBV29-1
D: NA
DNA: TGCAGCGTTGGGGGGGGTAGGGAACACACTGAAGCTTTCTTT
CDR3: CSVGGGREHTEAFF

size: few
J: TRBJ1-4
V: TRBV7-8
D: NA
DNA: TGTGCCAGCAGCTTAGCGTGGGGGGGACTGGATGAAAAACTGTTTTTT
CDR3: CASSLAWGGLDEKLFF

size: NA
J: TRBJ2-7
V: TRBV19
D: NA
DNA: TGTGCCAGTAGTATCTCGTCTAGCAGGTACGAGCAGTACTTC
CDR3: CASSISSSRYEQYF

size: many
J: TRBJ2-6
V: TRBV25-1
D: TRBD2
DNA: TGTGCCAGCAGTGAATCTACGAGCGGGGCGTCTGGGGCCAACGTCCTGACTTTC
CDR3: CASSESTSGASGANVLTF

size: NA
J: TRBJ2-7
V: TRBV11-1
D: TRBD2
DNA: TGTGCCAGCAGCTGGGGGACTAGCGGGAGTTACGAGCAGTACTTC
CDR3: CASSWGTSGSYEQYF

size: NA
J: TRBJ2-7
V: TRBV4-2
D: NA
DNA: TGTGCCAGCAGCCAAGTCGGCGGGAACTCCTACGAGCAGTACTTC
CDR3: CASSQVGGNSYEQYF

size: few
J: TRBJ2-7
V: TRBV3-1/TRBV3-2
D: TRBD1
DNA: TGTGCCAGCAGCCAACTACAGGGGGCGCGGGAGCAGTACTTC
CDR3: CASSQLQGAREQYF

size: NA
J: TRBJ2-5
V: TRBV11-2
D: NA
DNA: TGTGCCAGCAGCTTAGCCCTTGCGAGGGAGACCCAGTACTTC
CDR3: CASSLALARETQYF

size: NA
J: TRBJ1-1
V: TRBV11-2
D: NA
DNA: TGTGCCAGCAGCCCACAGGTGATTTCGAACACTGAAGCTTTCTTT
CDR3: CASSPQVISNTEAFF

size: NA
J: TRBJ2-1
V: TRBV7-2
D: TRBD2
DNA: TGTGCCAGCAGCTGGGGGGGGGAGCAGTTCTTC
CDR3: CASSWGGEQFF

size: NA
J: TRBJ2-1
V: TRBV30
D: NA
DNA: TGTGCCTCTGGAGCGTCGACCGGACTATCCTACAATGAGCAGTTCTTC
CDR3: CASGASTGLSYNEQFF

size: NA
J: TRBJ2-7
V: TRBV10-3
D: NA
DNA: TGTGCCATCAGGCCGAGGACACCCGGGGGCGAGCAGTACTTC
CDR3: CAIRPRTPGGEQYF

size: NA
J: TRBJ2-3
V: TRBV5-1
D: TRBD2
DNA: TGCGCCAGCAGCCCCGGGACTAGCGTAAGCACAGATACGCAGTATTTT
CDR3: CASSPGTSVSTDTQYF

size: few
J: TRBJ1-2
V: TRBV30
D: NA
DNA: TGTGCCTGGAGTCGGGGGGGCGAGTATGGCTACACCTTC
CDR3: CAWSRGGEYGYTF

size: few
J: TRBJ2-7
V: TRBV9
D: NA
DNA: TGTGCCAGCAGCGTAACGGCGACGCGGGGTTACGAGCAGTACTTC
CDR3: CASSVTATRGYEQYF

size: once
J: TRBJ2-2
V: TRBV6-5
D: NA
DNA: TGTGCCTCCCGAACTAGTTGGGCCGGGGAGCTGTTTTTT
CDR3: CASRTSWAGELFF

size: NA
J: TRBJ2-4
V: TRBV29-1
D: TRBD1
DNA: TGCAGCGCAGAAACAGGGGCAAACATTCAGTACTTC
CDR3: CSAETGANIQYF

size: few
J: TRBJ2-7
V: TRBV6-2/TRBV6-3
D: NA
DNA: TGTGCCAGCAGTTACTCGGGGAGTTACGAGCAGTACTTC
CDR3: CASSYSGSYEQYF

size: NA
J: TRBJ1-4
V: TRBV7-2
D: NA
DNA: TGTGCCAGCAGCTTAGCGGCAGCGGACTGGGAAAAACTGTTTTTT
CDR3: CASSLAAADWEKLFF

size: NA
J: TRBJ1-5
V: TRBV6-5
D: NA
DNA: TGTGCCAGCAAGAGGGGGGGAAATCAGCCCCAGCATTTT
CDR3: CASKRGGNQPQHF

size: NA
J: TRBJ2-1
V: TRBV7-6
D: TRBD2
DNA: TGTGCCAGCAGCTTAGTCGGCAAAGGACTAGCGGGAGTAAATGAGCAGTTCTTC
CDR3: CASSLVGKGLAGVNEQFF

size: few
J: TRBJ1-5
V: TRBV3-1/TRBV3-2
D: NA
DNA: TGTGCCAGCAGCCAAGATCGAGGCGGGGGTCAGCCCCAGCATTTT
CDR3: CASSQDRGGGQPQHF

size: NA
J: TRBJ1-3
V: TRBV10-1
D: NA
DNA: TGCGCCAGCAGTGAGTCGATCGGACGGGGTTACACCATATATTTT
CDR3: CASSESIGRGYTIYF

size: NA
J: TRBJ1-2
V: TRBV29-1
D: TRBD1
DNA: TGCAGCGTTGAAGATCGGAAGGCAGGGACAGGGTATAATGGCTACACCTTC
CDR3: CSVEDRKAGTGYNGYTF

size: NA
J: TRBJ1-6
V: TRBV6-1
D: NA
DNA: TGTGCCAGCAGTGACGAGCGGAATTCACCCCTCCACTTT
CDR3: CASSDERNSPLHF

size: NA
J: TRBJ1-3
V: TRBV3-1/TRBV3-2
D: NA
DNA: TGTGCCAGCAGCCAAGATTCAGGGGCCATCTACTCTGGAAACACCATATATTTT
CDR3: CASSQDSGAIYSGNTIYF

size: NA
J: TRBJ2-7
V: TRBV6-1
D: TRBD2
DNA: TGTGCCAGCAGTGAAGCGAGGCGGGAGGGCCGACGGCAGTACTTC
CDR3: CASSEARREGRRQYF

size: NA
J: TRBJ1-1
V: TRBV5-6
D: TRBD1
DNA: TGTGCCAGCAGACGTCGACAGGGGTTGGGGCTAGCTTTCTTT
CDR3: CASRRRQGLGLAFF

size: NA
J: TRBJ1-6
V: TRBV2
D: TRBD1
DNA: TGTGCCAGCAGTGAATCCGGGACAGGGGGCAGAGGGCCCCTCCACTTT
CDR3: CASSESGTGGRGPLHF

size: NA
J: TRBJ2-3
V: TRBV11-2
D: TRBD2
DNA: TGTGCCAGCAGCTTCCTACTAGCGGAGCCCAGCACAGATACGCAGTATTTT
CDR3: CASSFLLAEPSTDTQYF

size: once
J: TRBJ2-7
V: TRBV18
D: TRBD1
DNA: TGTGCCAGCTCACCTGCCGGGACAGGGGGCGACGAGCAGTACTTC
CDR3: CASSPAGTGGDEQYF

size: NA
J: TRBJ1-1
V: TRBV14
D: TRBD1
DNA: TGTGCCAGCAGCCAAGCTCTTGGGACAGGGCGTCGGACTGAAGCTTTCTTT
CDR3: CASSQALGTGRRTEAFF

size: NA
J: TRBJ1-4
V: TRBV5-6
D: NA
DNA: TGTGCCAGCAGCTTGGCCTCCGGAGGAGGGGAAAAACTGTTTTTT
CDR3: CASSLASGGGEKLFF

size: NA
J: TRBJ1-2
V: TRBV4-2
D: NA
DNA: TGTGCCAGCAGCCAAGATCAGGGAATCTCCTATGGCTACACCTTC
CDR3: CASSQDQGISYGYTF